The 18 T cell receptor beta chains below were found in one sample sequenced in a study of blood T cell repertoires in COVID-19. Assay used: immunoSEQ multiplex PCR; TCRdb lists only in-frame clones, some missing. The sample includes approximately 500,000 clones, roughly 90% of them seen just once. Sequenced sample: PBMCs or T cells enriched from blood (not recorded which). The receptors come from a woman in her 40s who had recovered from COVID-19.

The CDR3 sequence is CASSHGLAGGTGELFF. Here the CDR3 DNA reads TGTGCCAGCAGCCATGGACTAGCGGGAGGCACCGGGGAGCTGTTTTTT. The chain has TRBV7-6 and TRBJ2-2; the match to TRBD2 covers 14 bases. This CDR3 region has 16 residues. V lost 5 bases to trimming and J lost 4 bases; unmatched junction nucleotides: 3. CDR1 SGHVS and CDR2 FNYEAQ come from the germline V gene.

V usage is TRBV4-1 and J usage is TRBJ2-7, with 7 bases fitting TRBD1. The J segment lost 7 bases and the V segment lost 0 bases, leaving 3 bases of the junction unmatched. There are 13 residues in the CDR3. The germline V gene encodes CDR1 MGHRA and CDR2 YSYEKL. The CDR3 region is CASSQDNRGEQYF. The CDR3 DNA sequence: TGCGCCAGCAGCCAAGATAACAGGGGTGAGCAGTACTTC.

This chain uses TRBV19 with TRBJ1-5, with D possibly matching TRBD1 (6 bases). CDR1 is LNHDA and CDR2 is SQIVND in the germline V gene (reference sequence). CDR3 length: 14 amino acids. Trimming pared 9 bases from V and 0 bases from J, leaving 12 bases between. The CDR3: CASRTDYSNQPQHF. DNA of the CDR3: TGTGCCAGCCGGACAGATTATAGCAATCAGCCCCAGCATTTT.

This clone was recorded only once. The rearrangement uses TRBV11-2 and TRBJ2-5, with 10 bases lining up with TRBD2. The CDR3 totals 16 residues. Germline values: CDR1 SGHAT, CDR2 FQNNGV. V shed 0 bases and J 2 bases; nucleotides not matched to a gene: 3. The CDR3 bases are TGTGCCAGCAGCTTAGATCGGACTAGCGGACAAGAGACCCAGTACTTC. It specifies CASSLDRTSGQETQYF. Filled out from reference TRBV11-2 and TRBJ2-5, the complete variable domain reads EAGVAQSPRYKIIEKRQSVAFWCNPISGHATLYWYQQILGQGPKLLIQFQNNGVVDDSQLPKDRFSAERLKGVDSTLKIQPAKLEDSAVYLCASSLDRTSGQETQYFGPGTRLLVL.

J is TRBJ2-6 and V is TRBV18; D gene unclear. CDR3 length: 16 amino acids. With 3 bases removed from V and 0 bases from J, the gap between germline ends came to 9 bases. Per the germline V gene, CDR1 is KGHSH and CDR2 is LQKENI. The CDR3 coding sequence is TGTGCCAGCTCACCTCCACAGTACTCTGGGGCCAACGTCCTGACTTTC. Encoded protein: CASSPPQYSGANVLTF.

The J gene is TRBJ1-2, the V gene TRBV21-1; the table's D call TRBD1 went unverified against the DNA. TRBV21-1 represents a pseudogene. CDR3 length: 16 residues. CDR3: CASSKNRTGFFVGYTF. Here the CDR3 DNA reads TGTGCCAGCAGCAAAAACCGGACAGGGTTTTTTGTTGGCTACACCTTC.

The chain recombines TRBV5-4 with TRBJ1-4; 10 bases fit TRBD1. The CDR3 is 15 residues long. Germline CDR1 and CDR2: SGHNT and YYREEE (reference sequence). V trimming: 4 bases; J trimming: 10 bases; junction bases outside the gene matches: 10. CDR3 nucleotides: TGTGCCAGCAGCGTAGGACAGGGGGTTGAGGGAAAACTGTTTTTT. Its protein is CASSVGQGVEGKLFF.

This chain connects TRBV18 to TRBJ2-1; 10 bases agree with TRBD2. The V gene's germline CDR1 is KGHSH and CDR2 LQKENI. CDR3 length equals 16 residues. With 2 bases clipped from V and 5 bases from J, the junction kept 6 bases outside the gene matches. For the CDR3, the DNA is TGTGCCAGCTCACCAAGGGCTAGCGGGGGAAACAATGAGCAGTTCTTC. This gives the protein CASSPRASGGNNEQFF.

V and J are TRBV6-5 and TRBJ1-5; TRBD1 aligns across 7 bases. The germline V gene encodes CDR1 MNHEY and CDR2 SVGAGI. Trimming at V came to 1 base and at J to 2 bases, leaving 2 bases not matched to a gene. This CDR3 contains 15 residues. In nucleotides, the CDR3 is TGTGCCAGCAGTTACTACAGGGGAGGCAATCAGCCCCAGCATTTT. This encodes CASSYYRGGNQPQHF.

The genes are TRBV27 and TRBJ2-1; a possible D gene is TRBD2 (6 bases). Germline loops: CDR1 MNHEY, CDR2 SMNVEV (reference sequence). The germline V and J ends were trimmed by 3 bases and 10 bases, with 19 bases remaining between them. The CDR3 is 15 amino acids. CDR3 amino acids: CASSFGDFREGEQFF. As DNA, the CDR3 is TGTGCCAGCAGTTTTGGGGACTTCCGGGAAGGGGAGCAGTTCTTC.

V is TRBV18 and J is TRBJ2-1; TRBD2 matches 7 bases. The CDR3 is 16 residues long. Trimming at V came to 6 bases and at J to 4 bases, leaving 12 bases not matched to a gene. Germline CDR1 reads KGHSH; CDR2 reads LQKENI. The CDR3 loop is CASSPQTSRTYNEQFF. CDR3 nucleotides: TGTGCCAGCTCCCCTCAGACTAGCAGGACTTACAATGAGCAGTTCTTC.

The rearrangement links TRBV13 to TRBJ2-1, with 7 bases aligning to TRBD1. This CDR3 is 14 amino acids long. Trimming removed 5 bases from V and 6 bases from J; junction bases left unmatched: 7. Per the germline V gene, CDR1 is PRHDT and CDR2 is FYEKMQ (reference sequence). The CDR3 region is CASSPRQGTNEQFF. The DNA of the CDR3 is TGTGCCAGCAGCCCTCGACAGGGAACCAATGAGCAGTTCTTC.

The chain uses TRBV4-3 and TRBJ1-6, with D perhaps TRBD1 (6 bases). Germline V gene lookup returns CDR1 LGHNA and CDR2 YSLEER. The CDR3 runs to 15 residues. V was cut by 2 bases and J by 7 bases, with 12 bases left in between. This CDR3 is CASSQTNRVNSPLHF. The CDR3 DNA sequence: TGCGCCAGCAGCCAAACCAACAGGGTCAATTCACCCCTCCACTTT.

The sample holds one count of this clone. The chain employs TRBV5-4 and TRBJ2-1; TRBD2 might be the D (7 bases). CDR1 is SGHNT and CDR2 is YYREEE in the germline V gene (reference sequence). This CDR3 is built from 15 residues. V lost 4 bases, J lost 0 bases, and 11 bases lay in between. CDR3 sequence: CASSQGGGSYNEQFF. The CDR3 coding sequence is TGTGCCAGCAGCCAAGGGGGGGGCTCCTACAATGAGCAGTTCTTC.

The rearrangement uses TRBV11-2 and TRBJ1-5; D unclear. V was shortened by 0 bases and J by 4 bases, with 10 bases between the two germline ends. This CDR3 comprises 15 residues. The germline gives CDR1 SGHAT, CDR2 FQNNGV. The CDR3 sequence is CASSLEPNGNQPQHF. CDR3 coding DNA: TGTGCCAGCAGCTTAGAACCGAACGGGAATCAGCCCCAGCATTTT.

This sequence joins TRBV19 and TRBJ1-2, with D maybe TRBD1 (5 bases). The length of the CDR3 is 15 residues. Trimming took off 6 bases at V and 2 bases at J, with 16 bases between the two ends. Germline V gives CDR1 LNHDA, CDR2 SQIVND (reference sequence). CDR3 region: CASRFVGAENYGYTF. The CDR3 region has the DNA TGTGCCAGTAGGTTCGTAGGGGCCGAGAACTATGGCTACACCTTC. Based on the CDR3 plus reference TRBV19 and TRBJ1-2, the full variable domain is DGGITQSPKYLFRKEGQNVTLSCEQNLNHDAMYWYRQDPGQGLRLIYYSQIVNDFQKGDIAEGYSVSREKKESFPLTVTSAQKNPTAFYLCASRFVGAENYGYTFGSGTRLTVV.

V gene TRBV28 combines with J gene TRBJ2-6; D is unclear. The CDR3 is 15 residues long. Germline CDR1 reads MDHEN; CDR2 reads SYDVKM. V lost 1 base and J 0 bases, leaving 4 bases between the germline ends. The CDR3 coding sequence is TGTGCCAGCAGTTTATTGGCCTCTGGGGCCAACGTCCTGACTTTC. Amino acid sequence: CASSLLASGANVLTF.

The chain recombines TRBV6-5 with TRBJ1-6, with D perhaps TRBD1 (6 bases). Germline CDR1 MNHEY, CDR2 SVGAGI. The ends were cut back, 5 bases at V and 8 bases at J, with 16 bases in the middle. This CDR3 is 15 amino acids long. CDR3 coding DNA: TGTGCCAGCAGTCTAACCGGGACACGGGATTCACCCCTCCACTTT. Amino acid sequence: CASSLTGTRDSPLHF.